This T cell receptor (beta chain) came from a study of blood T cell repertoires in COVID-19. Study-level information: The cDNA or gDNA used as material had been derived from T cells, B-cell-depleted T cells, or PBMCs.

Membership in each cohort depended on participant-reported clinical history. Profiled with immunoSEQ multiplex PCR; TCRdb holds only in-frame clones, not every one. The profile shows some 320,000 clones, roughly 89% of them singletons. The CDR3 is made up of 14 amino acids. The V gene lost 2 bases and the J gene lost 3 bases, with 11 bases spanning the gap. Germline CDR1 is SEHNR and CDR2 is FQNEAQ (reference sequence). This chain connects TRBV7-9 to TRBJ2-7, with a possible D match to TRBD1 (6 bases). The receptor was derived from a man in his sixties who had recovered from COVID-19. The source material was PBMCs or T cells enriched from blood (not recorded which). The CDR3 nucleotides read TGTGCCAGCAGCTTACAGGGGACATACTACGAGCAGTACTTC. Protein product: CASSLQGTYYEQYF.